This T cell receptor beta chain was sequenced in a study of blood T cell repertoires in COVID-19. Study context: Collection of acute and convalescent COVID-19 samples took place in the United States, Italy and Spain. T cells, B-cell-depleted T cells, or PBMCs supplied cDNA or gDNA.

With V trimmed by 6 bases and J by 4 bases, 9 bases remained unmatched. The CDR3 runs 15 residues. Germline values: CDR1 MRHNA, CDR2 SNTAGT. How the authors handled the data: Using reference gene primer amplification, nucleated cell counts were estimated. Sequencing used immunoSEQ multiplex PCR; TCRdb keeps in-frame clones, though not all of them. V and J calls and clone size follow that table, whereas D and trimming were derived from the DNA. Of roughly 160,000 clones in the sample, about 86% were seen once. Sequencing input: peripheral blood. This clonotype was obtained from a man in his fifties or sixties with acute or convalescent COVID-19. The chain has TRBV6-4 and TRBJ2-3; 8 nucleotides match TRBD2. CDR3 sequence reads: CASSAGLAGADTQYF. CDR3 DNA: TGTGCCAGCAGCGCCGGACTAGCAGGGGCAGATACGCAGTATTTT.